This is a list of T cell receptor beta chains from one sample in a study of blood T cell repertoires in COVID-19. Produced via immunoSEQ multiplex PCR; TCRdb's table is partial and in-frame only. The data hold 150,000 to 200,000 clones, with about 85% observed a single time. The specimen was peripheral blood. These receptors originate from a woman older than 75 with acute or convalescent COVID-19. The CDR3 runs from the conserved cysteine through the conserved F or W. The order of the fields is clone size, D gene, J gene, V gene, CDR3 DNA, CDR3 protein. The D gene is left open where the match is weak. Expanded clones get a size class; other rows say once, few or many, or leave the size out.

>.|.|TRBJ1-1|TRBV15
TGTGCCACCAGCAGAGATCGCACAGCCACTGAAGCTTTCTTT
CATSRDRTATEAFF
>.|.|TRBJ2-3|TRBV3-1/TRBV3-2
TGTGCCAGCAGCGACCGGGTGACAGATACGCAGTATTTT
CASSDRVTDTQYF
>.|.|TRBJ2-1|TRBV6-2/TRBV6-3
TGTGCCAGCAGTTACGCTGGTTCCGGCTACAATGAGCAGTTCTTC
CASSYAGSGYNEQFF
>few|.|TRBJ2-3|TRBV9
TGTGCCAGCAGCGTAGTCAGTAGCACAGATACGCAGTATTTT
CASSVVSSTDTQYF
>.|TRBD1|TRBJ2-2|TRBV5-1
TGCGCCAGCAGCGCTTACCCGGGACAGGTTAACACCGGGGAGCTGTTTTTT
CASSAYPGQVNTGELFF
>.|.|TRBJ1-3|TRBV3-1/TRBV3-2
TGTGCCAGCGGCGGGTCCACGAACACCATATATTTT
CASGGSTNTIYF
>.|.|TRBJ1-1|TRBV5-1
TGCGCCAGCAGCTTGGAGGGGGTGCTGAACACTGAAGCTTTCTTT
CASSLEGVLNTEAFF
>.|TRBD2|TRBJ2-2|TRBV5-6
TGTGCCAGCAGCCGACGGACTAGCGGGAAGGTAACCGGGGAGCTGTTTTTT
CASSRRTSGKVTGELFF
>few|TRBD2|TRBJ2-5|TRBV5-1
TGCGCCAGCAGCATAACAGCGGGAGTAATGGAGACCCAGTACTTC
CASSITAGVMETQYF
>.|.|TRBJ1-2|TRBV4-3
TGCGCCAGCAGCCTTGCCGTAGCTAACTATGGCTACACCTTC
CASSLAVANYGYTF